Presented here are 5 T cell receptor beta chains from one specimen sequenced in a study of blood T cell repertoires in COVID-19. Assay used: immunoSEQ multiplex PCR; TCRdb lists only in-frame clones, some missing. The sample lists over 400,000 clones, roughly nine tenths occurring once. Sequenced material: PBMCs or T cells enriched from blood (not recorded which). All receptors come from a woman in her fifties or sixties who had recovered from COVID-19.

The chain links TRBV24-1 to TRBJ2-3, with TRBD1 identical over 11 bases. The CDR3 runs 15 residues. V lost 7 bases and J lost 3; bases outside the gene matches: 5. Per germline, CDR1 KGHDR and CDR2 SFDVKD. The CDR3 is CATRLGQGGTDTQYF. Written as DNA, the CDR3 is TGTGCCACCAGACTGGGACAGGGGGGGACAGATACGCAGTATTTT.

The rearrangement joins TRBV10-2 to TRBJ1-1; TRBD1 aligns across 9 bases. The length of the CDR3 is 13 residues. Germline CDR1 WSHSY, CDR2 SAAADI. With 10 bases clipped from V and 5 bases from J, the junction kept 8 bases outside the gene matches. As DNA, the CDR3 is TGCGCCACCCTGGGACAGGGTAAAACTGAAGCTTTCTTT. Translated: CATLGQGKTEAFF.

The chain has TRBV19 and TRBJ1-1, with 9 bases aligning to TRBD1. Germline CDR1 and CDR2: LNHDA and SQIVND (reference sequence). The trim removed 2 bases at V and 4 bases at J, leaving 8 bases unmatched. This CDR3 contains 16 residues. For the CDR3, the DNA is TGTGCCAGTAGTATACCCAAGACAGGGGGGATCACTGAAGCTTTCTTT. As protein: CASSIPKTGGITEAFF.

The chain has TRBV11-2 and TRBJ2-1; TRBD2 aligns across 13 bases. The CDR3 loop spans 16 amino acids. The germline V gene encodes CDR1 SGHAT and CDR2 FQNNGV. V was clipped by 3 bases and J by 8 bases; unmatched bases: 7. This CDR3 is CASSLLLAGGAHEQFF. The CDR3, as DNA: TGTGCCAGCAGCTTGTTACTAGCGGGGGGGGCCCATGAGCAGTTCTTC.

The chain is built from TRBV3-1 (or the pseudogene TRBV3-2) and TRBJ1-3; D remains unclear. Between the trimmed V and J ends, which lost 3 bases and 6 bases, there was a span of 3 bases. The CDR3 runs 11 residues. Germline CDR1 reads LGHDT; CDR2 reads YNNKEL (reference sequence). The CDR3 loop reads CASSHQNTIYF. The CDR3 nucleotides are TGTGCCAGCAGCCACCAAAACACCATATATTTT.